The 22 T cell receptor beta chains below come from one sample, sequenced in a study of T-cell memory formation after mild COVID-19. MiXCR was run by TCRdb on the 5' RACE reads, yielding one entry per CDR3 protein. The sample consists of approximately 42,000 distinct CDR3 sequences, over 6.5% of them appearing once. Sequenced: PBMCs or a T cell subset sorted from them (not recorded which). Source of these receptors: an adult who had mild COVID-19 (a few samples of this study predate the infection). Cell type and time point are not known.

This clonotype was seen ten or more times. The gene calls are TRBV9 and TRBJ2-7; 9 bases map to TRBD2. Germline values: CDR1 SGDLS, CDR2 YYNGEE. The CDR3 contains 15 residues. The V and J ends lost 0 bases and 0 bases, in that order; junction bases with no gene match: 1. CDR3 DNA sequence: TGTGCCAGCAGCGTAGAAGCGGGAGGCTCCTACGAGCAGTACTTC. It specifies CASSVEAGGSYEQYF. Combining the CDR3 with reference TRBV9 and TRBJ2-7 gives the whole variable domain DSGVTQTPKHLITATGQRVTLRCSPRSGDLSVYWYQQSLDQGLQFLIQYYNGEERAKGNILERFSAQQFPDLHSELNLSSLELGDSALYFCASSVEAGGSYEQYFGPGTRLTVT.

This chain joins TRBV27 and TRBJ1-5; no firm D call. V lost 6 bases and J 2 bases, leaving 8 bases between the germline ends. CDR1 and CDR2 from the germline V gene are MNHEY and SMNVEV (reference sequence). The CDR3 is 13 residues long. CDR3 in amino acids: CASRSEGNQPQHF. The CDR3, as DNA: TGTGCCAGCAGGTCGGAGGGCAATCAGCCCCAGCATTTT.

Many counts were recorded for this clonotype. This chain links TRBV6-2 or TRBV6-3 with TRBJ2-5, with 10 bases aligning to TRBD1. This CDR3 has 20 residues. The junction had 19 bases not matched to a gene; V was cut back by 0 bases and J by 6 bases. Per the germline V gene, CDR1 is MNHEY and CDR2 is SVGEGT. The CDR3 DNA follows: TGTGCCAGCAGTTACTCGATTACGGGGACCTGGGACAGGGGAGGGAAGACCCAGTACTTC. It is translated as CASSYSITGTWDRGGKTQYF.

This clonotype was seen repeatedly, ten times or more. The chain couples TRBV5-1 to TRBJ2-3, with no clear D. Germline CDR1 SGHRS, CDR2 YFSETQ. The CDR3 has 13 residues. V lost 4 bases to trimming and J lost 0 bases, with 6 bases between them. CDR3 DNA sequence: TGCGCCAGCAGCAGGCCTAGCACAGATACGCAGTATTTT. Protein: CASSRPSTDTQYF.

Ten or more counts support this clonotype. The chain employs TRBV6-2 or TRBV6-3 and TRBJ2-1, with no clear D. CDR1 MNHEY and CDR2 SVGEGT come from the germline V gene. V lost 9 bases and J 3 bases, leaving 9 bases between the germline ends. This CDR3 is built from 12 residues. CDR3 region: CASHAGYNEQFF. For the CDR3, the DNA is TGTGCCAGTCACGCAGGCTACAATGAGCAGTTCTTC.

V gene TRBV7-9 combines with J gene TRBJ1-1, with unresolved D. Germline V gene lookup returns CDR1 SEHNR and CDR2 FQNEAQ (reference sequence). The CDR3 runs to 10 residues. V lost 11 bases and J 3 bases, leaving 7 bases between the germline ends. The CDR3: CALSDTEAFF. The CDR3 coding sequence is TGTGCCCTCTCGGACACTGAAGCTTTCTTT.

This clonotype was seen only a few times. V usage is TRBV5-1 and J usage is TRBJ1-1; D uncertain. The CDR3 length is 13 residues. Germline CDR1 SGHRS, CDR2 YFSETQ. The V end lost 4 bases, the J end lost 5 bases, and 12 bases lay between the germline ends. The CDR3 sequence: CASSTEARTEAFF. The CDR3 DNA follows: TGCGCCAGCAGCACAGAGGCGAGGACTGAAGCTTTCTTT.

This clonotype appeared a few times. V usage is TRBV25-1 and J usage is TRBJ2-2; 11 bases map to TRBD2. After removal of 6 bases from V and 6 bases from J, the junction contained 15 bases not matched to a gene. Germline V gene sequence: CDR1 MGHDK, CDR2 SYGVNS. CDR3 length equals 18 residues. CDR3 nucleotide sequence: TGTGCCAGCAGGGGGGCCAACCCGGGACTAGCGGCCTCCGGGGAGCTGTTTTTT. Its translation is CASRGANPGLAASGELFF. Variable domain in full (rest from reference TRBV25-1 and TRBJ2-2): EADIYQTPRYLVIGTGKKITLECSQTMGHDKMYWYQQDPGMELHLIHYSYGVNSTEKGDLSSESTVSRIRTEHFPLTLESARPSHTSQYLCASRGANPGLAASGELFFGEGSRLTVL.

DNA of the CDR3: TGTGCCAGCTCACCACCCGCTGGGGCCAACGTCCTGACTTTC. Protein product: CASSPPAGANVLTF. The chain couples TRBV18 to TRBJ2-6; D remains ambiguous. The V gene lost 0 bases and the J gene lost 2 bases, with 2 bases spanning the gap. There are 14 residues in the CDR3. The germline V gene has CDR1 KGHSH and CDR2 LQKENI.

V and J are TRBV4-3 and TRBJ2-2; the match to TRBD1 covers 9 bases. Germline-derived CDR1 and CDR2 are LGHNA and YSLEER. V was pared by 3 bases and J by 6 bases, with 8 bases of the junction left unmatched. The CDR3 runs 16 residues. CDR3 protein: CASSHETGGASGELFF. The CDR3, as DNA: TGCGCCAGCAGCCATGAAACAGGGGGCGCATCCGGGGAGCTGTTTTTT.

In this sample, this clonotype turned up many times. The CDR3 sequence: CASRFGTGSTYEQYF. The CDR3 bases are TGTGCCAGCAGGTTTGGGACAGGGTCAACCTACGAGCAGTACTTC. This chain links TRBV7-9 with TRBJ2-7, with 9 bases that match TRBD1. Looked up from germline, CDR1 is SEHNR and CDR2 is FQNEAQ (reference sequence). V lost 6 bases to trimming and J lost 2 bases; unmatched junction nucleotides: 8. CDR3 length: 15 amino acids.

This clonotype was detected many times. This rearrangement joins TRBV12-3 or TRBV12-4 to TRBJ1-6, with D uncertain. The CDR3 runs to 15 residues. V was pared by 3 bases and J by 7 bases, with 13 bases between. CDR3 nucleotide sequence: TGTGCCAGCAGTTTGGAGGGCGGTTCCAATTCACCCCTCCACTTT. This translates into CASSLEGGSNSPLHF.

This clonotype was recorded at least ten times. The genes are TRBV7-9 and TRBJ2-7; D perhaps matches TRBD1 (5 bases). The CDR3 sequence is 15 residues long. V was cut by 6 bases and J by 3 bases, with 18 bases left in between. Germline CDR1 reads SEHNR; CDR2 reads FQNEAQ (reference sequence). This CDR3 is CASSPRKGASYEQYF. CDR3 in DNA: TGTGCCAGCAGTCCCAGGAAAGGGGCGAGCTACGAGCAGTACTTC.

This clonotype was counted at least ten times. The chain joins TRBV6-1 to TRBJ2-1; D is undetermined. Germline V gene sequence: CDR1 MNHNS, CDR2 SASEGT. The V and J ends lost 4 bases and 7 bases respectively, with 5 bases between them. The CDR3 has 11 residues. CDR3 loop: CASSGFNEQFF. CDR3 in DNA: TGTGCCAGCAGTGGATTTAATGAGCAGTTCTTC.

The chain links TRBV3-1 to TRBJ1-1; TRBD1 aligns across 7 bases. Unmatched junction bases numbered 4, after V lost 0 bases and J lost 0 bases. Germline CDR1 reads LGHDT; CDR2 reads YNNKEL (reference sequence). The CDR3 runs to 16 residues. Here the CDR3 reads CASSQDWGTVNTEAFF. CDR3 DNA: TGTGCCAGCAGCCAAGATTGGGGGACAGTGAACACTGAAGCTTTCTTT.

This clonotype was detected a few times. V usage is TRBV14 and J usage is TRBJ2-7; 9 nucleotides agree with TRBD1. The germline V gene encodes CDR1 SGHDN and CDR2 FVKESK. The ends lost 6 bases at V and 7 bases at J; junction bases unmatched: 7. This CDR3 spans 13 amino acids. The CDR3 DNA reads as TGTGCCAGCAGTTACAGGGGGCGGGGAGAGCAGTACTTC. Translation gives CASSYRGRGEQYF.

This clonotype was seen repeatedly, ten times or more. The chain is built from TRBV7-7 and TRBJ2-5; perhaps TRBD1 as D (6 bases). This CDR3 has 16 residues. Germline CDR1 reads SSHAT; CDR2 reads FNYEAQ (reference sequence). Trimming removed 1 base at V and 2 bases at J, with 14 bases between. CDR3 DNA: TGTGCCAGCAGCTTAGACAGGGCCAGGGGACAAGAGACCCAGTACTTC. Its protein is CASSLDRARGQETQYF.

This clonotype was found many times. The chain employs TRBV12-3 or TRBV12-4 and TRBJ1-5; D unresolved. The CDR3 is 13 residues long. V lost 3 bases, J lost 5 bases, and 8 bases lay in between. The CDR3 coding sequence is TGTGCCAGCAGTTTTAAGCGGTATCAGCCCCAGCATTTT. Encoded protein: CASSFKRYQPQHF.

This clonotype was detected a few times. V is TRBV3-1 and J is TRBJ2-7; D not certain. The V gene's germline CDR1 is LGHDT and CDR2 YNNKEL (reference sequence). The CDR3 is made up of 16 amino acids. V was cut by 2 bases and J by 6 bases, with 20 bases left in between. In nucleotides, the CDR3 is TGTGCCAGCAGCCAAAGTGTAGCCTCCATACCTTCCGAGCAGTACTTC. Encoded protein: CASSQSVASIPSEQYF.

A remark on this clonotype: A much larger clone sits a single nucleotide away, making a read error possible. The chain is built from TRBV4-2 and TRBJ2-3; TRBD1 agrees at 12 bases. Germline CDR1 LGHNA, CDR2 YNFKEQ. The V and J ends lost 4 bases and 5 bases, in that order; junction bases with no gene match: 4. The CDR3 covers 15 residues. CDR3 residues: CASSPGTGGKDTQYF. CDR3 DNA: TGTGCCAGCAGCCCAGGGACAGGGGGCAAAGATACGCAGTATTTT.

This clonotype was found many times. The chain employs TRBV12-3 or TRBV12-4 and TRBJ2-1; TRBD2 aligns across 10 bases. Trimming at V came to 7 bases and at J to 4 bases, leaving 10 bases not matched to a gene. The CDR3 runs to 16 residues. The CDR3 coding sequence is TGTGCCAGCACTTATCGTTGGACTAGCGGATACAATGAGCAGTTCTTC. Its protein is CASTYRWTSGYNEQFF.

This clonotype was recorded at least ten times. The chain employs TRBV29-1 and TRBJ2-3, with 8 bases identical to TRBD1. The CDR3 extends over 15 amino acids. Germline CDR1 SQVTM, CDR2 ANQGSEA. With V trimmed by 7 bases and J by 6 bases, 15 bases remained unmatched. DNA for the CDR3: TGCAGCGGCGGAGGGGGGACAGGCGGATTGGATACGCAGTATTTT. Amino acid sequence: CSGGGGTGGLDTQYF.